The rows below give T cell receptor beta chains drawn from one sample of a study of T cell repertoires in cytomegalovirus infection. MiXCR, run by TCRdb on the reads, gives a single entry per CDR3 protein. This table holds a few hundred thousand distinct CDR3 sequences, 17% found once. Specimen: PBMCs. The receptors come from a human donor in good health (CMV status not recorded). Some clones in this sample may be carry-over from other donors' samples. CDR3s leave out the opening cysteine and the closing phenylalanine or tryptophan. The order of the fields is J gene, CDR3 length, D gene, V gene, CDR3 protein. A D gene is named only where the DNA matches it firmly.

>TRBJ2-3|9|TRBD2|TRBV12-3/TRBV12-4
ASSGRDTQY
>TRBJ2-3|12|TRBD2|TRBV2
ASRETSSTDTQY
>TRBJ1-3|15|.|TRBV7-9
ASSLDGGSRSGNTIY
>TRBJ2-6|13|.|TRBV6-1
ASQLRFSGANVLT
>TRBJ1-1|11|.|TRBV20-1
SAADTVNTEAF
>TRBJ2-7|13|.|TRBV12-3/TRBV12-4
ASSFWGSGGYEQY
>TRBJ1-5|17|.|TRBV23-1
ASSQLLTASGVSNQPQH
>TRBJ1-4|17|TRBD1|TRBV6-1
ASSLRTGSDIPTNEKLF
>TRBJ2-3|14|TRBD1|TRBV20-1
SARWDRSSSTDTQY
>TRBJ1-2|13|.|TRBV7-2
ASSPVSGISDGYT
>TRBJ2-1|12|.|TRBV28
ASSPALGYNEQF
>TRBJ2-1|12|.|TRBV6-1
ATQPREIYNEQF
>TRBJ2-7|12|.|TRBV3-1
ASSQGPRAYEQY
>TRBJ2-3|16|TRBD2|TRBV28
ASSTRMGLAGRGDTQY
>TRBJ2-7|13|.|TRBV25-1
ASSVRGYNSYEQY
>TRBJ2-1|11|.|TRBV7-2
ASSLSPNNEQF
>TRBJ2-3|12|TRBD1|TRBV29-1
SVGQGAPTDTQY
>TRBJ1-1|12|.|TRBV4-1
ASSQVTDTTEAF
>TRBJ1-4|13|.|TRBV28
ASSGGGAKGEKLF
>TRBJ2-1|13|TRBD2|TRBV28
ASSLEGGGRNEQF
>TRBJ1-2|13|.|TRBV7-2
ASSFTGLANYGYT
>TRBJ1-4|10|.|TRBV28
ASSSVVEKLF
>TRBJ1-2|12|.|TRBV6-8
ASSYLGEGGGYT
>TRBJ2-1|12|.|TRBV20-1
SASDVRGNNEQF
>TRBJ1-6|12|TRBD1|TRBV6-1
ASSRQGSDSPLH
>TRBJ2-1|14|TRBD2|TRBV19
ASKTSGGSSYNEQF
>TRBJ1-2|12|.|TRBV7-8
ASSPQYQNYGYT
>TRBJ2-3|15|.|TRBV24-1
ATSEVRTDGGTDTQY
>TRBJ2-1|14|.|TRBV10-3
AISGEAVSSYNEQF
>TRBJ2-4|14|.|TRBV4-1
ASSHGGSAFSNIQY
>TRBJ2-1|11|TRBD2|TRBV12-3/TRBV12-4
ASSYLGLAGLF
>TRBJ2-5|14|.|TRBV5-5
ASSLGSGSYQETQY
>TRBJ1-3|15|TRBD1|TRBV6-1
ASSETGQGLSGNTIY
>TRBJ1-6|12|.|TRBV7-2
ASTRRQNNSPLH